This T cell receptor (beta chain) was obtained from a study of T cells after yellow fever vaccination. Findings and caveats of the study: Abundant clonotypes from the bulk population could contaminate FACS-sorted repertoires. Although most clonotypes did not, a small share appeared in both CD4 and CD8 compartments. Post-booster samples contained most primary-vaccination clones (approximately 97% CD4, roughly 88% CD8).

There are a few counts of this clonotype. The antigen remains undetermined. V was shortened by 5 bases and J by 5 bases, with 15 bases between the two germline ends. The CDR3 runs 14 residues. CDR1 and CDR2 from the germline V gene are MNHEY and SVGEGT. TCRdb independently ran MiXCR on the 5' RACE reads; one entry per CDR3 protein. Of 300,000 or so distinct CDR3 sequences listed, approximately 12% are singletons. The chain joins TRBV6-2 or TRBV6-3 to TRBJ2-5, with D possibly TRBD1 on 6 matching bases. This TCR came from a man aged 25 to 40 who received the YFV17D yellow fever vaccine. Sequenced here: CD4+ T cells sorted from PBMCs, sampled 45 days after the yellow fever booster vaccination. CDR3 protein: CASSNWDKSETQYF. CDR3 DNA: TGTGCCAGCAGTAACTGGGACAAATCGGAGACCCAGTACTTC.